The TCR beta chain under discussion was sequenced for a study of OX40 agonist ivuxolimab in advanced cancers. Study context: The patients got ivuxolimab, which is an agonistic anti-OX40 (CD134) antibody. Dosing consisted of intravenous ivuxolimab at 0.01 to 10 mg/kg every 2 weeks. Three patients responded partially, comprising one with hepatocellular carcinoma and two with cutaneous melanoma.

Study findings and constraints: Both CD4+ and CD8+ T cell populations in blood had undergone clonal expansion by week 6 at 0.1 to 3.0 mg/kg.

This clone was counted once. Its matching antigen is unknown. Assay: immunoSEQ multiplex PCR; the TCRdb copy retains only in-frame clones and omits some. The repertoire holds 60,000 to 70,000 clones, with more than 75% as singletons. The CDR3 is 15 residues long. Looked up from germline, CDR1 is MNHEY and CDR2 is SVGAGI. J lost 5 bases, V lost 6 bases, and 11 bases had no gene match. Sample: CD4+ or CD8+ T cells sorted from blood, taken in a trial of the OX40 agonist ivuxolimab. The chain carries TRBV6-5 and TRBJ2-5; 8 bases map to TRBD1. This sequence was found in an adult with an advanced solid tumor such as melanoma, head and neck, liver or kidney cancer. The CDR3 sequence is CASSWTGRGMETQYF. The CDR3 DNA is TGTGCCAGCAGCTGGACAGGGAGAGGGATGGAGACCCAGTACTTC.